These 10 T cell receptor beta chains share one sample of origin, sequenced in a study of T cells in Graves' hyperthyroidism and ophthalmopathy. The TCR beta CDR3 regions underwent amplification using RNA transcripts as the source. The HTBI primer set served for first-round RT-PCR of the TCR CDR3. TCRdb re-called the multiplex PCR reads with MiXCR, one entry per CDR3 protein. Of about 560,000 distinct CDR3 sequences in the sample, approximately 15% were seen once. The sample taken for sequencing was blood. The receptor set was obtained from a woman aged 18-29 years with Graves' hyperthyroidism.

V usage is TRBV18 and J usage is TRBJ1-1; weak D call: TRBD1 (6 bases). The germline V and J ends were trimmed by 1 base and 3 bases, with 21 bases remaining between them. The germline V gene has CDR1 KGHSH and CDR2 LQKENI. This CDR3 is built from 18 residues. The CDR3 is CASSPLPGTGRGDTEAFF. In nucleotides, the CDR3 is TGTGCCAGCTCACCACTACCCGGAACAGGGAGAGGAGACACTGAAGCTTTCTTT.

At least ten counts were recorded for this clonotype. The CDR3 reads CASSLYTGLGEQYF. CDR3 sequence (DNA): TGTGCCAGCAGCTTATATACGGGGCTGGGCGAGCAGTACTTC. The chain joins TRBV7-9 to TRBJ2-7, with D perhaps given as TRBD1 or TRBD2 (5 bases each). The ends were cut back, 2 bases at V and 6 bases at J, with 14 bases in the middle. The CDR3 has 14 residues. Germline V gene lookup returns CDR1 SEHNR and CDR2 FQNEAQ (reference sequence).

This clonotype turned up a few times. In DNA, the CDR3 is TGTGCCAGCAGTTGGGTGGCGAGCACAGATACGCAGTATTTT. Its protein is CASSWVASTDTQYF. The rearrangement joins TRBV6-1 to TRBJ2-3, with D hard to call. Between the trimmed V and J ends, which lost 5 bases and 0 bases, there was a span of 9 bases. Germline CDR1 reads MNHNS; CDR2 reads SASEGT. CDR3 size: 14 residues.

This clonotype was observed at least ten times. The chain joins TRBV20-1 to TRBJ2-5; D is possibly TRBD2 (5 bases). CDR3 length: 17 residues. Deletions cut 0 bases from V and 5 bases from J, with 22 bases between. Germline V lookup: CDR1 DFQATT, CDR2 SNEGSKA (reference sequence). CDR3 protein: CSAREMYPRGSEETQYF. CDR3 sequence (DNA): TGCAGTGCTAGAGAGATGTACCCTCGTGGGAGTGAGGAGACCCAGTACTTC.

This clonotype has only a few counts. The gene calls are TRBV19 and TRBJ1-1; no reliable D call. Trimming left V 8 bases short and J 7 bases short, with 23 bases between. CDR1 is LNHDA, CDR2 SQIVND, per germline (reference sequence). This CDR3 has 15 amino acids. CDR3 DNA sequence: TGTGCCAGTGCATCGGGAAAGAAAGGTGTCAATGAAGCTTTCTTT. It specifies CASASGKKGVNEAFF.

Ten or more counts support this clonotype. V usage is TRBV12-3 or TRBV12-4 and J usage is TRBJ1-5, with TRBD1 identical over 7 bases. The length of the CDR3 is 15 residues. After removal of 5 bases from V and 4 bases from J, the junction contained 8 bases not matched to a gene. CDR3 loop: CASSLRGDMNQPQHF. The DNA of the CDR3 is TGTGCCAGCAGTCTCAGGGGGGACATGAATCAGCCCCAGCATTTT.

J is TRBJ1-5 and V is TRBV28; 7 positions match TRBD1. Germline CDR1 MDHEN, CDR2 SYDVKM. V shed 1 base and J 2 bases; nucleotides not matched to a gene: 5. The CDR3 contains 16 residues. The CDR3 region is CASSLLGGAGNQPQHF. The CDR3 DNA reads TGTGCCAGCAGTTTATTAGGGGGCGCTGGCAATCAGCCCCAGCATTTT.

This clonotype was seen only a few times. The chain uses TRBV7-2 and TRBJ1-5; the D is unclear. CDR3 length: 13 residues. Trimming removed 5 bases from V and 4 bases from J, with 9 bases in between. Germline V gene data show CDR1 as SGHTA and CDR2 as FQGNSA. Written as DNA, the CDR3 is TGTGCCAGCAGCCGGGAACCGAATCAGCCCCAGCATTTT. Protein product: CASSREPNQPQHF.

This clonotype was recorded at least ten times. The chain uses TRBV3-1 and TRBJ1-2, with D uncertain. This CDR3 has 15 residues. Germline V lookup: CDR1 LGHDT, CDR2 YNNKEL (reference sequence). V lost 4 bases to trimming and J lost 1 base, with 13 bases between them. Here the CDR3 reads CASSPKAGSNYGYTF. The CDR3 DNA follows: TGTGCCAGCAGCCCTAAAGCGGGCAGTAACTATGGCTACACCTTC. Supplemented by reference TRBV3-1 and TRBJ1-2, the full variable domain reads DTAVSQTPKYLVTQMGNDKSIKCEQNLGHDTMYWYKQDSKKFLKIMFSYNNKELIINETVPNRFSPKSPDKAHLNLHINSLELGDSAVYFCASSPKAGSNYGYTFGSGTRLTVV.

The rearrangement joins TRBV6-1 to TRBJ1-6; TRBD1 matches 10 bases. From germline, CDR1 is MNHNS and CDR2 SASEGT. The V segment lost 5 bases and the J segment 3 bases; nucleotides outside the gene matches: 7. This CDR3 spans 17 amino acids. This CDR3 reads CASSIDRGQVYNSPLHF. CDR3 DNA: TGTGCCAGCAGTATAGACAGGGGGCAAGTCTATAATTCACCCCTCCACTTT.